Listed below are T cell receptor beta chains from one sample, sequenced in a study of metastatic and nonmetastatic thyroid tumors. Through MiXCR, TCRdb re-clonotyped the PCR reads. This sample has around 53,000 clones, with around a sixth found just once. Material for sequencing was blood. Receptors originate from a female donor with papillary thyroid cancer or a benign thyroid nodule (not recorded which). Some clones in this sample may be carry-over from other donors' samples. CDR3s leave out the opening cysteine and the closing phenylalanine or tryptophan. Some rows mark clone size as missing; the rest say once, few, many or name a class of expanded clone.

CDR3aa | j_gene | abundance | len | v_gene
SVEVRVTEAF | TRBJ1-1 | many | 10 | TRBV29-1
SASATGTNYEQY | TRBJ2-7 | many | 12 | TRBV20-1
ASSEGSGQGTDTQY | TRBJ2-3 | many | 14 | TRBV6-1
AICDSVNTEAF | TRBJ1-1 | many | 11 | TRBV10-3
ASSPFLSWDSYEQY | TRBJ2-7 | medium-sized | 14 | TRBV6-1
ATSRGNNQPQH | TRBJ1-5 | many | 11 | TRBV15
ASSGGRGGGYYNEQF | TRBJ2-1 | few | 15 | TRBV12-3/TRBV12-4
ASSLQGGWSPLH | TRBJ1-6 | . | 12 | TRBV19
ASRQTRGDIY | TRBJ1-3 | once | 10 | TRBV3-1
ASSLRDYNEQF | TRBJ2-1 | many | 11 | TRBV5-1
ASSLFPNQPQH | TRBJ1-5 | many | 11 | TRBV7-6
SVRTGVLNTEAF | TRBJ1-1 | many | 12 | TRBV29-1
ASSRLAGGSNTQY | TRBJ2-3 | many | 13 | TRBV11-2
ASSLQGTANTEAF | TRBJ1-1 | many | 13 | TRBV18
ASNRVSGNTIY | TRBJ1-3 | . | 11 | TRBV7-8
ASSPTSMVYNEQF | TRBJ2-1 | . | 13 | TRBV6-2/TRBV6-3